The source of this T cell receptor beta chain is a study of T-cell reconstitution after alpha-beta-depleted transplantation in children. Germline V gives CDR1 SGHTA, CDR2 FQGNSA. The CDR3 is 13 amino acids. Trimming stripped 5 bases from V and 5 bases from J, with 12 bases between. Molecular barcoding with unique molecular identifiers was used for the TCRbeta library. Using its own MiXCR run on the PCR reads, TCRdb lists one record per CDR3 protein. Of hundreds of thousands of distinct CDR3 sequences listed, about 16% were seen once; the top ten hold 5%. This clonotype was recorded a few times. What it binds is unknown. Overall study findings and caveats: In some patients, recipient T cells and intrathymic progenitors surviving conditioning explained high day-60 diversity. T-cell numbers and diversity, one year after transplant, stemmed largely from T cells that were newly produced. Expanded graft clones numbering several hundred reportedly gave rise to alpha-beta T cells about two months after transplant.

This sequence was found in a male patient under 18 who had a stem cell transplant for acute lymphoblastic leukemia, so the T cells may come from the graft donor. The J gene is TRBJ2-5, the V gene TRBV7-2; D is unresolved. The sample consisted of PBMCs, mostly from graft donor cells, taken 360 days after TCRalphabeta/CD19-depleted stem cell transplant. The CDR3 loop is CASSPRLMETQYF. DNA for the CDR3: TGTGCCAGCAGCCCCAGACTGATGGAGACCCAGTACTTC. The full variable domain, rest sourced from reference TRBV7-2 and TRBJ2-5, is GAGVSQSPSNKVTEKGKDVELRCDPISGHTALYWYRQSLGQGLEFLIYFQGNSAPDKSGLPSDRFSAERTGGSVSTLTIQRTQQEDSAVYLCASSPRLMETQYFGPGTRLLVL.